The 23 T cell receptor beta chains listed next were all sequenced from one sample in a study of blood T cell repertoires in COVID-19 (dated by TCRdb to 2020 to 2021). The library was built by means of the immunoSEQ multiplex PCR assay. The clones in this table, taken by TCRdb from immuneACCESS, are in-frame only. Not every clone is retained; where verified, under half of the shortfall comes from an unresolved V gene, and the cause of the rest is unknown. This sample is represented by under 300,000 clones; approximately 83% of them were singletons. The ten biggest clones cover roughly 3.1% of the sample. Sequencing used PBMCs or T cells enriched from blood (not recorded which). The receptors originated from a woman in her 40s with acute COVID-19.

This chain connects TRBV29-1 to TRBJ2-3; 8 nucleotides agree with TRBD1. V lost 6 bases to trimming and J lost 2 bases; unmatched junction nucleotides: 7. This CDR3 is built from 14 residues. Germline lookup yields CDR1 SQVTM and CDR2 ANQGSEA. DNA for the CDR3: TGCAGCGTGATGGACAGGGCCCACACAGATACGCAGTATTTT. This translates into CSVMDRAHTDTQYF.

This clone was seen a handful of times. The rearrangement joins TRBV7-9 to TRBJ1-2, with D possibly being TRBD1 (5 bases). Germline CDR1 reads SEHNR; CDR2 reads FQNEAQ (reference sequence). The CDR3 is 15 residues long. The germline V and J ends were trimmed by 3 bases and 0 bases, with 11 bases remaining between them. This CDR3 reads CASSFSDSPNYGYTF. CDR3 bases: TGTGCCAGCAGCTTTTCAGACAGCCCTAACTATGGCTACACCTTC.

The V call is TRBV12-5, the J call TRBJ2-1, with 7 bases that match TRBD2. This CDR3 has 13 residues. Germline V gene lookup returns CDR1 LGHNT and CDR2 FRNRAP. The V gene end was trimmed by 3 bases and the J gene end by 12 bases; junction bases not matched to a gene: 8. The CDR3 bases are TGTGCTAGTGGTTTCTCGATAGCGGGTTCGCAGTTCTTC. Translated, it gives CASGFSIAGSQFF. The full variable domain, with the rest looked up from reference TRBV12-5 and TRBJ2-1, is DARVTQTPRHKVTEMGQEVTMRCQPILGHNTVFWYRQTMMQGLELLAYFRNRAPLDDSGMPKDRFSAEMPDATLATLKIQPSEPRDSAVYFCASGFSIAGSQFFGPGTRLTVL.

The chain carries TRBV4-1 and TRBJ2-2; 12 nucleotides agree with TRBD2. The CDR3 sequence is 21 residues long. The V gene's germline CDR1 is MGHRA and CDR2 YSYEKL. V lost 0 bases to trimming and J lost 4 bases; unmatched junction nucleotides: 15. The CDR3 DNA follows: TGCGCCAGCAGCCAAGATAGAGGGCCTAGCGGGAGGGCCGAGGGCACCGGGGAGCTGTTTTTT. Amino acids: CASSQDRGPSGRAEGTGELFF.

CDR3 protein: CASSPRAGVEQFF. The DNA of the CDR3 is TGTGCCAGCAGCCCACGCGCAGGGGTTGAGCAGTTCTTC. This chain links TRBV7-9 with TRBJ2-1; D might be TRBD1 (6 bases). The V gene lost 5 bases and the J gene lost 9 bases, with 14 bases spanning the gap. The CDR3 sequence is 13 residues long. Germline V gene sequence: CDR1 SEHNR, CDR2 FQNEAQ (reference sequence).

The chain joins TRBV19 to TRBJ2-7; tentative D call: TRBD1 (7 bases). Deletions cut 3 bases from V and 7 bases from J, with 13 bases between. The CDR3 is 13 amino acids. Looked up from germline, CDR1 is LNHDA and CDR2 is SQIVND (reference sequence). CDR3 nucleotides: TGTGCCAGTAGTATGGTCAGGGGGAGGGAGCAGTACTTC. As protein: CASSMVRGREQYF.

The chain links TRBV7-9 to TRBJ2-7; D call uncertain. The CDR3 runs to 12 residues. The germline V and J ends were trimmed by 10 bases and 2 bases, with 12 bases remaining between them. Germline CDR1 reads SEHNR; CDR2 reads FQNEAQ (reference sequence). The CDR3 loop is CAITLPAYEQYF. CDR3 DNA: TGTGCCATTACCCTCCCGGCCTACGAGCAGTACTTC.

V usage is TRBV7-9 and J usage is TRBJ1-1; TRBD1 aligns across 7 bases. The CDR3 covers 12 residues. With V trimmed by 5 bases and J by 7 bases, 4 bases remained unmatched. The germline V gene has CDR1 SEHNR and CDR2 FQNEAQ (reference sequence). The CDR3 loop reads CASSLDRDEAFF. The CDR3 DNA reads TGTGCCAGCAGCCTAGACAGGGATGAAGCTTTCTTT. The variable domain in full, with the rest retrieved from reference TRBV7-9 and TRBJ1-1, is DTGVSQNPRHKITKRGQNVTFRCDPISEHNRLYWYRQTLGQGPEFLTYFQNEAQLEKSRLLSDRFSAERPKGSFSTLEIQRTEQGDSAMYLCASSLDRDEAFFGQGTRLTVV.

J is TRBJ1-1 and V is TRBV12-5; TRBD1 matches 8 bases. Germline assignment: CDR1 LGHNT and CDR2 FRNRAP. V lost 7 bases to trimming and J lost 4 bases; unmatched junction nucleotides: 8. The CDR3 runs 14 residues. DNA for the CDR3: TGTGCTAGTGACTCTGGACAGGGAAGCACTGAAGCTTTCTTT. Amino acids: CASDSGQGSTEAFF.

The chain carries TRBV30 and TRBJ2-3; 10 positions agree with TRBD2. CDR3 length equals 15 residues. After removal of 2 bases from V and 5 bases from J, the junction contained 7 bases not matched to a gene. The germline V gene encodes CDR1 GTSNPN and CDR2 SVGIG (reference sequence). The CDR3: CAWSRLAGVQDTQYF. In nucleotides, the CDR3 is TGTGCCTGGAGTAGGCTAGCGGGAGTCCAAGATACGCAGTATTTT.

This chain uses TRBV6-4 with TRBJ1-1; D is possibly TRBD1 (6 bases). The CDR3 is 16 residues long. Germline V lookup: CDR1 MRHNA, CDR2 SNTAGT. The V and J ends lost 6 bases and 4 bases respectively, with 21 bases between them. In nucleotides, the CDR3 is TGTGCCAGCAGAGGCCTCGTAGTAGGGGGAGCCACTGAAGCTTTCTTT. Its protein is CASRGLVVGGATEAFF.

This chain links TRBV3-1 (or the pseudogene TRBV3-2) with TRBJ2-5, with 8 nucleotides matching TRBD2. J gave up 2 bases and V 4 bases, and 12 bases lay outside the gene matches. The CDR3 has 17 residues. Germline values: CDR1 LGHDT, CDR2 YNNKEL (reference sequence). CDR3 nucleotides: TGTGCCAGCAGCCCGCCCTCTCCAGTAGCGGGACAAGAGACCCAGTACTTC. It translates to CASSPPSPVAGQETQYF.

The V and J genes are TRBV12-5 and TRBJ1-3; D is uncertain. Germline CDR1 reads LGHNT; CDR2 reads FRNRAP. The CDR3 runs 21 residues. With 1 base removed from V and 0 bases from J, the gap between germline ends came to 25 bases. The CDR3 region has the DNA TGTGCTAGTGGTTTGGACGGGAAGGCCACCACTGTCAAGTTCTCTGGAAACACCATATATTTT. Encoded protein: CASGLDGKATTVKFSGNTIYF. The full variable domain, its missing parts supplied by reference TRBV12-5 and TRBJ1-3, is DARVTQTPRHKVTEMGQEVTMRCQPILGHNTVFWYRQTMMQGLELLAYFRNRAPLDDSGMPKDRFSAEMPDATLATLKIQPSEPRDSAVYFCASGLDGKATTVKFSGNTIYFGEGSWLTVV.

This chain links TRBV9 with TRBJ2-7; D is possibly TRBD1 (7 bases). The germline V and J ends were trimmed by 3 bases and 3 bases, with 19 bases remaining between them. The CDR3 is 16 residues long. Per germline, CDR1 SGDLS and CDR2 YYNGEE. The CDR3 loop reads CASSAGGVAANYEQYF. CDR3 DNA: TGTGCCAGCAGCGCAGGGGGTGTAGCGGCAAACTACGAGCAGTACTTC.

This clone was seen more than once but under ten times. This chain links TRBV4-1 with TRBJ2-7, with a tentative D call TRBD2 (7 bases). This CDR3 is built from 16 residues. V shed 0 bases and J shed 0 bases, with 12 bases lying between them. Per the germline V gene, CDR1 is MGHRA and CDR2 is YSYEKL. In DNA, the CDR3 is TGCGCCAGCAGCCAAGATGGGGGGGCTTACTCCTACGAGCAGTACTTC. This codes for CASSQDGGAYSYEQYF.

This chain links TRBV5-1 with TRBJ1-2; D remains unclear. The V end was cut by 4 bases, the J end by 8 bases, with 18 bases between. The V gene's germline CDR1 is SGHRS and CDR2 YFSETQ. The CDR3 covers 14 residues. The CDR3 DNA reads TGCGCCAGCAGCCCCAAAGACGGGGTGAGGGGCTACACCTTC. It encodes CASSPKDGVRGYTF.

This clone came up once. The V call is TRBV20-1, the J call TRBJ2-1, with a tentative D call TRBD2 (5 bases). With 3 bases removed from V and 2 bases from J, the gap between germline ends came to 14 bases. This CDR3 comprises 15 residues. Germline values: CDR1 DFQATT, CDR2 SNEGSKA (reference sequence). The CDR3 DNA reads TGCAGTGCTAGTTCTAGCAGGTTCCCCTACAATGAGCAGTTCTTC. Encoded protein: CSASSSRFPYNEQFF.

The V gene is TRBV5-1, the J gene TRBJ2-7; D is perhaps TRBD1 (6 bases). Germline loops: CDR1 SGHRS, CDR2 YFSETQ. The CDR3 is made up of 15 amino acids. Trimming removed 4 bases from V and 3 bases from J, with 17 bases in between. CDR3 sequence: CASSPNGQPSYEQYF. CDR3 nucleotide sequence: TGCGCCAGCAGCCCTAATGGACAGCCGAGCTACGAGCAGTACTTC.

This rearrangement joins TRBV2 to TRBJ2-7; 11 positions agree with TRBD2. The CDR3 loop spans 16 amino acids. Trimming cost V 1 base and J 0 bases; bases outside gene matches: 2. The germline CDR1 and CDR2 sequences are SNHLY and FYNNEI. CDR3 nucleotides: TGTGCCAGCAGTGAAGGGGGACTAGCGGTCTCCTACGAGCAGTACTTC. It specifies CASSEGGLAVSYEQYF.

The rearrangement links TRBV11-2 to TRBJ1-1; D gene unclear. V lost 0 bases, J lost 0 bases, and 8 bases lay in between. The CDR3 sequence is 15 residues long. Per the germline V gene, CDR1 is SGHAT and CDR2 is FQNNGV. For the CDR3, the DNA is TGTGCCAGCAGCTTAGAGAGCACAGTGAACACTGAAGCTTTCTTT. Amino acid sequence: CASSLESTVNTEAFF.

The chain is built from TRBV4-1 and TRBJ2-7, with 11 nucleotides matching TRBD2. With V trimmed by 2 bases and J by 4 bases, 4 bases remained unmatched. This CDR3 spans 15 amino acids. CDR1 is MGHRA, CDR2 YSYEKL, per germline. CDR3 DNA: TGCGCCAGCAGCCAATCGACTAGCGGGAAGTACGAGCAGTACTTC. It encodes CASSQSTSGKYEQYF.

This chain uses TRBV27 with TRBJ1-3; D is unclear. CDR3 size: 11 residues. Trimming left V 8 bases short and J 3 bases short, with 5 bases between. Germline CDR1 reads MNHEY; CDR2 reads SMNVEV (reference sequence). DNA of the CDR3: TGTGCCAGCTTCCATGGAAACACCATATATTTT. Translation gives CASFHGNTIYF.

The genes are TRBV11-3 and TRBJ2-2; D might be TRBD2 (6 bases). The V gene's germline CDR1 is SGHNT and CDR2 YENEEA. V shed 4 bases and J shed 4 bases, with 16 bases lying between them. The length of the CDR3 is 16 residues. CDR3 sequence: CASSSASAGITGELFF. The CDR3 DNA reads TGTGCCAGCAGCTCGGCGTCTGCGGGAATCACCGGGGAGCTGTTTTTT.